This T cell receptor (beta chain) is drawn from a study of shared clonotypes between healthy human individuals. Study-wide context: Researchers assigned three CD4 naive, three CD4 memory, two CD8 naive and one CD8 memory plate to each donor.

As regards this clone: Its antigen remains unidentified.

Naivety among CD8 cells was defined by CD45RO negativity and positive CCR7 selection, thereby excluding terminally differentiated effector memory CD45RA+ cells. Germline V gives CDR1 LNHDA, CDR2 SQIVND (reference sequence). CDR3 size: 15 residues. V lost 1 base, J lost 6 bases, and 6 bases stayed unmatched. In the authors' methods: Junction-only sequences without quality scores were provided by ImmunoSEQ, so filtering was different. Data came from immunoSEQ multiplex PCR; TCRdb stores just in-frame clones and leaves some out. V, J and clone size reflect that table, while D and trimming were determined from the DNA. The sample consists of millions of clones, about 95% of them appearing once. Findings of the study overall: Represented genetic and exposure-history diversity was restricted by having few donors. The study's rarefaction showed incomplete sorted-subset sequencing despite large depth.

The sequenced sample consisted of naive CD8+ T cells sorted from blood. The V gene is TRBV19, the J gene TRBJ2-7, with 10 bases that match TRBD1. The sequence derives from a man aged 18 to 30 in good health. In DNA, the CDR3 is TGTGCCAGTAGTATAGCAGCCGGGACAGGGGTCGAGCAGTACTTC. Translating it yields CASSIAAGTGVEQYF.